The 3 T cell receptor beta chains below come from one sample, sequenced in a study of T cells in Graves' hyperthyroidism and ophthalmopathy. RNA transcripts served as the template for amplifying TCR beta CDR3 regions. An initial round of RT-PCR targeting the TCR CDR3 relied on the HTBI primer set. TCRdb redid the calling of the multiplex PCR reads with MiXCR, one entry per CDR3 protein. The sample includes more than 600,000 distinct CDR3 sequences, roughly 15% of them seen just once. Specimen: blood. These receptors were collected from a man aged 18 to 29 with Graves' hyperthyroidism.

This sequence joins TRBV12-3 or TRBV12-4 and TRBJ2-1; TRBD2 aligns across 13 bases. The CDR3 is 17 amino acids. The ends lost 6 bases at V and 0 bases at J; junction bases unmatched: 5. The CDR3 DNA sequence: TGTGCCAGCAGGGGGACTAGCGGGAAGAGCTCCTACAATGAGCAGTTCTTC. Translating gives CASRGTSGKSSYNEQFF.

This clonotype has just a few counts. The chain uses TRBV6-1 and TRBJ1-6, with D hard to call. Germline loops: CDR1 MNHNS, CDR2 SASEGT. Trimming cost V 8 bases and J 3 bases, with 20 bases left between them. The CDR3 covers 17 residues. CDR3 protein: CASDRRRDANYNSPLHF. The CDR3 bases are TGTGCCAGCGATCGGCGGAGAGACGCGAACTATAATTCACCCCTCCACTTT.

This sequence joins TRBV28 and TRBJ1-6; the D is unclear. This CDR3 has 10 residues. Germline V gives CDR1 MDHEN, CDR2 SYDVKM. CDR3 in amino acids: CQAYNSPLHF. In nucleotides, the CDR3 is TGTCAGGCCTATAATTCACCCCTCCACTTT.